What follows describes a single TCR beta chain. The data stem from a study of identifying expanded T cells in peripheral blood. V dropped 0 bases and J dropped 7; count of bases not matched to a gene: 4. The CDR3 length is 15 residues. Germline V CDR1 and CDR2: MNHEY, SVGAGI. Clones were sequenced by immunoSEQ multiplex PCR, and TCRdb holds only the in-frame ones, with some missing. The sample shows around 68,000 clones, 80% to 90% of them seen only once. The specimen was blood. The sequence was obtained from a person aged 18-70 years in good health. The rearrangement joins TRBV6-5 to TRBJ2-1; 9 nucleotides align to TRBD2. DNA for the CDR3: TGTGCCAGCAGTTACTCTAGCGGGAGATCGAATGAGCAGTTCTTC. Translation gives CASSYSSGRSNEQFF.